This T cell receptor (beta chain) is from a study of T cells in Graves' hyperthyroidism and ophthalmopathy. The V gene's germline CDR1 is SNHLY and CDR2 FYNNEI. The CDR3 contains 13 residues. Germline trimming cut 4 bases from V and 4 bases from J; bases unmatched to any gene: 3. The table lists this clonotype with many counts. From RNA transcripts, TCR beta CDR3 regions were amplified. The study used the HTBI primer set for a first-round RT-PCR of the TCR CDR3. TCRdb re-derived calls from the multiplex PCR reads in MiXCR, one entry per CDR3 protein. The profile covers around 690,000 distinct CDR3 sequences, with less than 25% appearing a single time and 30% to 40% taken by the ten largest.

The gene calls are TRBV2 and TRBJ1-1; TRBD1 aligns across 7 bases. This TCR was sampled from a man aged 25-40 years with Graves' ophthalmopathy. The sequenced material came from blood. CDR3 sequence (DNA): TGTGCCAGCAGTGGGGCAGGGGGCACTGAAGCTTTCTTT. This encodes CASSGAGGTEAFF.